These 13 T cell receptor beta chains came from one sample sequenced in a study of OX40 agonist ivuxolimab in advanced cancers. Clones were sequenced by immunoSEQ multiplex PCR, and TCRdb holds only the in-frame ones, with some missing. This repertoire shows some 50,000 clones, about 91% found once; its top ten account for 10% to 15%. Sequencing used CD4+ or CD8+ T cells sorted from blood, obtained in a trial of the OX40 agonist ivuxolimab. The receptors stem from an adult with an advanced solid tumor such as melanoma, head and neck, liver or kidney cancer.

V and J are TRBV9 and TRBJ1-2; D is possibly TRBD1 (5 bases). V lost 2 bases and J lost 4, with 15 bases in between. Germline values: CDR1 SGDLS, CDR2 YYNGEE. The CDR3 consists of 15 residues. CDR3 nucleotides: TGTGCCAGCAGCGTCCCGGGGACCGGGGTCTATGGCTACACCTTC. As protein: CASSVPGTGVYGYTF.

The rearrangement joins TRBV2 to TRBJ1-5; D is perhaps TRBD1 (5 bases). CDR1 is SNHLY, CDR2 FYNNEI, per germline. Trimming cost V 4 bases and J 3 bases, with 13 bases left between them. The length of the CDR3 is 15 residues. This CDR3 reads CASSVGQGVNQPQHF. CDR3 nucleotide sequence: TGTGCCAGCAGTGTCGGTCAGGGAGTCAATCAGCCCCAGCATTTT.

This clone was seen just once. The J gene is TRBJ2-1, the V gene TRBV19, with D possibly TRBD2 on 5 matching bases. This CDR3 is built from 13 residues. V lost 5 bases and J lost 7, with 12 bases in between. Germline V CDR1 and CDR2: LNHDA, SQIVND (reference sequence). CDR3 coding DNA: TGTGCCAGTAGTTCGCTAACGGGGAATGAGCAGTTCTTC. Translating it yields CASSSLTGNEQFF.

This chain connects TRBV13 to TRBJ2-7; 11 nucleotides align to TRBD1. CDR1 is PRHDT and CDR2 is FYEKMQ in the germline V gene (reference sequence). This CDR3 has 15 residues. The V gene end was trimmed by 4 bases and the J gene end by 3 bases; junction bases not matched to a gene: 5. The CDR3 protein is CASSSAGQGGYEQYF. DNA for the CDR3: TGTGCCAGCAGCTCCGCGGGACAGGGGGGCTACGAGCAGTACTTC.

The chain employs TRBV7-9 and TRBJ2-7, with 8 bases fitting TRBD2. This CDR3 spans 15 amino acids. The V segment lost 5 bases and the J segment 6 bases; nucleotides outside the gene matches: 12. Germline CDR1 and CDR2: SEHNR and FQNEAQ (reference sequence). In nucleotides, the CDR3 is TGTGCCAGCAGCAGCGCGGGGGGCGGGTTAGGCGAGCAGTACTTC. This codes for CASSSAGGGLGEQYF. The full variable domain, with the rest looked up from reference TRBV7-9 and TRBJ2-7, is DTGVSQNPRHKITKRGQNVTFRCDPISEHNRLYWYRQTLGQGPEFLTYFQNEAQLEKSRLLSDRFSAERPKGSFSTLEIQRTEQGDSAMYLCASSSAGGGLGEQYFGPGTRLTVT.

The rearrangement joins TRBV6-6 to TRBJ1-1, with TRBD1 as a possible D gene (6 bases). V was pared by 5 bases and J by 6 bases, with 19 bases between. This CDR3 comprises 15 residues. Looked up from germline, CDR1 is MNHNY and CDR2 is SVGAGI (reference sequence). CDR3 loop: CASSDDGQRGAEAFF. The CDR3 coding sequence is TGTGCCAGCAGTGACGATGGACAGCGAGGGGCTGAAGCTTTCTTT.

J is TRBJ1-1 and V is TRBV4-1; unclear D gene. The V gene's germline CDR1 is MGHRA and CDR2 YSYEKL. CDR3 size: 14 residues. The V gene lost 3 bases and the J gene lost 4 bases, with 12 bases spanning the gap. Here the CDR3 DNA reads TGCGCCAGCAGCCATCCGGGAGGGAGCACTGAAGCTTTCTTT. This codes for CASSHPGGSTEAFF.

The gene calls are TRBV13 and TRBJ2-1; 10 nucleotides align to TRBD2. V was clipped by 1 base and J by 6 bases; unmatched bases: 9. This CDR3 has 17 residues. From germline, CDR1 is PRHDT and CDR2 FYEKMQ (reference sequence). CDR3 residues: CASSLDKREGQSNEQFF. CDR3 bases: TGTGCCAGCAGCTTAGACAAGCGGGAGGGCCAGTCCAATGAGCAGTTCTTC.

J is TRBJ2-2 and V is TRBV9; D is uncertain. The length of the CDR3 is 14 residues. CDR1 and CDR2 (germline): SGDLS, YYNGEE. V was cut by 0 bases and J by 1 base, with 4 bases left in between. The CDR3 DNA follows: TGTGCCAGCAGCGTAGCGCGGAACACCGGGGAGCTGTTTTTT. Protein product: CASSVARNTGELFF.

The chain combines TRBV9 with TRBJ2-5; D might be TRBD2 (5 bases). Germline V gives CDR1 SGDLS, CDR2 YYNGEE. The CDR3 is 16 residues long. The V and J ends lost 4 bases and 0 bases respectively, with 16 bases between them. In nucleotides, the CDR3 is TGTGCCAGCAGCTCCCACCGAACGGGGTACCAAGAGACCCAGTACTTC. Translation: CASSSHRTGYQETQYF.

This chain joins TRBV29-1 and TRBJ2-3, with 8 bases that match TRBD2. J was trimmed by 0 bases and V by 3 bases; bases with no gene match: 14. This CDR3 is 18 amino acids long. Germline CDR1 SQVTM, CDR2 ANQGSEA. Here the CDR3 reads CSVELRRGERRSTDTQYF. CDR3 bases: TGCAGCGTTGAGCTAAGGCGGGGGGAAAGACGAAGCACAGATACGCAGTATTTT.

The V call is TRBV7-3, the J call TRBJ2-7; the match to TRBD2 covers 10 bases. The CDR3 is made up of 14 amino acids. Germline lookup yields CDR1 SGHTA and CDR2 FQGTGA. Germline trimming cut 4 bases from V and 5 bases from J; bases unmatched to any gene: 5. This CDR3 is CASSSLAGGHEQYF. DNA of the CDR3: TGTGCCAGCAGCTCTTTAGCGGGAGGTCACGAGCAGTACTTC. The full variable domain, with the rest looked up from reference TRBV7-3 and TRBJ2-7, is GAGVSQTPSNKVTEKGKYVELRCDPISGHTALYWYRQSLGQGPEFLIYFQGTGAADDSGLPNDRFFAVRPEGSVSTLKIQRTERGDSAVYLCASSSLAGGHEQYFGPGTRLTVT.

CDR3 sequence: CATQGDTEAFF. Written as DNA, the CDR3 is TGTGCCACCCAGGGGGACACTGAAGCTTTCTTT. The chain couples TRBV6-1 to TRBJ1-1, with 7 positions matching TRBD1. Germline loops: CDR1 MNHNS, CDR2 SASEGT. The CDR3 runs 11 residues. V dropped 10 bases and J dropped 3; count of bases not matched to a gene: 2.